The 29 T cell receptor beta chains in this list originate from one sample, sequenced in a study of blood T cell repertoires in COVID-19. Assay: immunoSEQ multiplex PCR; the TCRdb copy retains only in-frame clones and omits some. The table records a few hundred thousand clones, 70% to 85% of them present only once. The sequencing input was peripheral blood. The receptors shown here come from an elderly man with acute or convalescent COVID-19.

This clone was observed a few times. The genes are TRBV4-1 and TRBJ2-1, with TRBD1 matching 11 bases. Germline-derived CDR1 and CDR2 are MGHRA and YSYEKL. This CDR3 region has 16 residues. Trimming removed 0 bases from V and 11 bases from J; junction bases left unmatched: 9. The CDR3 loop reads CASSQDSGTGGSKQFF. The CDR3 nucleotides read TGCGCCAGCAGCCAAGACTCCGGGACAGGGGGTAGCAAGCAGTTCTTC.

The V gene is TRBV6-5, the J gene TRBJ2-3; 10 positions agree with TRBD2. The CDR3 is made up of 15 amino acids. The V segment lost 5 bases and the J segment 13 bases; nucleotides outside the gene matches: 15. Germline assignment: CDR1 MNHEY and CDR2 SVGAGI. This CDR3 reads CASSTKASGGPSKYF. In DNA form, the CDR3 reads TGTGCCAGCAGTACGAAGGCTAGCGGGGGCCCCAGCAAGTATTTT.

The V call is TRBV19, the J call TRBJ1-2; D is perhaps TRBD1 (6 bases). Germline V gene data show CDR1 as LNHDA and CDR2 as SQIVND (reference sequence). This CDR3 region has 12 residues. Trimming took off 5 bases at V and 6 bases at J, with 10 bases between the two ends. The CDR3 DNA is TGTGCCAGTAGTTCCACAGGGAATGGCTACACCTTC. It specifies CASSSTGNGYTF. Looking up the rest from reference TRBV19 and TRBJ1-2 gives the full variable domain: DGGITQSPKYLFRKEGQNVTLSCEQNLNHDAMYWYRQDPGQGLRLIYYSQIVNDFQKGDIAEGYSVSREKKESFPLTVTSAQKNPTAFYLCASSSTGNGYTFGSGTRLTVV.

The CDR3 coding sequence is TGCGCCAGCAGGCACCCGGGACAGAACACTGAAGCTTTCTTT. Its translation is CASRHPGQNTEAFF. The chain employs TRBV5-1 and TRBJ1-1, with D possibly TRBD1 on 6 matching bases. Germline V gives CDR1 SGHRS, CDR2 YFSETQ. The germline V and J ends were trimmed by 5 bases and 1 base, with 12 bases remaining between them. The CDR3 sequence is 14 residues long.

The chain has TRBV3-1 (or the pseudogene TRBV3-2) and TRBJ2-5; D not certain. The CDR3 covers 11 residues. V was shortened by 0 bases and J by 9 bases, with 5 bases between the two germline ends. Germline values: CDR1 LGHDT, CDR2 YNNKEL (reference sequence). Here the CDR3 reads CASSQDRAQYF. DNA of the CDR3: TGTGCCAGCAGCCAAGATCGGGCCCAGTACTTC.

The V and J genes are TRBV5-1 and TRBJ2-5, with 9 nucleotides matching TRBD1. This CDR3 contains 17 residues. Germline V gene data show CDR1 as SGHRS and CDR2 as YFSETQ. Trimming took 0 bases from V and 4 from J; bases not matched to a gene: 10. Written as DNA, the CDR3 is TGCGCCAGCAGCTTGGGGGCCGGGACAGGGTTGCGAGAGACCCAGTACTTC. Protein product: CASSLGAGTGLRETQYF.

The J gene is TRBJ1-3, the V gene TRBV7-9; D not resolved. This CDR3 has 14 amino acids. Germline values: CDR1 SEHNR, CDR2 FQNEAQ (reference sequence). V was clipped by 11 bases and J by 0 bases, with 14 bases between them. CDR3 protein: CAWRRTSSGNTIYF. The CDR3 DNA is TGTGCCTGGAGGCGGACTAGCTCTGGAAACACCATATATTTT.

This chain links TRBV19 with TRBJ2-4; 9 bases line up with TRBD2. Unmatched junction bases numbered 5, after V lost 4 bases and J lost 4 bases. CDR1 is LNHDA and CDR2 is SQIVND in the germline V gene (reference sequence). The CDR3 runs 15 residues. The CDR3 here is CASSTTSGGKNIQYF. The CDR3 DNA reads TGTGCCAGTAGTACGACCAGCGGGGGGAAAAACATTCAGTACTTC.

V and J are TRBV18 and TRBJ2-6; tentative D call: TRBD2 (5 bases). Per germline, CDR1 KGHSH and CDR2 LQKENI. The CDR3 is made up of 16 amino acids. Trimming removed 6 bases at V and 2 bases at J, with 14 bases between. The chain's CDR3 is CASSPQGRAGANVLTF. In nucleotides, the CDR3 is TGTGCCAGCTCCCCTCAAGGGAGAGCTGGGGCCAACGTCCTGACTTTC.

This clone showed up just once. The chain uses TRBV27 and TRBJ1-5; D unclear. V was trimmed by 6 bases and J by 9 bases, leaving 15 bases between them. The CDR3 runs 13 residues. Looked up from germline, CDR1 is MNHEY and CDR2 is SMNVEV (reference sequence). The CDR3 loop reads CASSPVGRGPQHF. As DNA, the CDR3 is TGTGCCAGCAGCCCGGTTGGGCGGGGGCCCCAGCATTTT.

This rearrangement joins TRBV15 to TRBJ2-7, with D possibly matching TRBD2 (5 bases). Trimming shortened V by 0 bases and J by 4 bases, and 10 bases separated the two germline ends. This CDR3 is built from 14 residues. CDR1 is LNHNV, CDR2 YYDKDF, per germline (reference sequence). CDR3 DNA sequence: TGTGCCACCAGCAGAGATAGTCGGGGTTACGAGCAGTACTTC. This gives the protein CATSRDSRGYEQYF.

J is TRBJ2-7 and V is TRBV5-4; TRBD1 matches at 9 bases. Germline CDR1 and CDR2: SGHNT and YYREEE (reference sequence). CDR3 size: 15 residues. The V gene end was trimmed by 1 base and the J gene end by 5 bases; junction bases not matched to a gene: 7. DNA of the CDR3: TGTGCCAGCAGCTTGCCGGGACAGGGTTACCACGAGCAGTACTTC. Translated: CASSLPGQGYHEQYF. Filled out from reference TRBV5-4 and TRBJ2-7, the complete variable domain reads ETGVTQSPTHLIKTRGQQVTLRCSSQSGHNTVSWYQQALGQGPQFIFQYYREEENGRGNFPPRFSGLQFPNYSSELNVNALELDDSALYLCASSLPGQGYHEQYFGPGTRLTVT.

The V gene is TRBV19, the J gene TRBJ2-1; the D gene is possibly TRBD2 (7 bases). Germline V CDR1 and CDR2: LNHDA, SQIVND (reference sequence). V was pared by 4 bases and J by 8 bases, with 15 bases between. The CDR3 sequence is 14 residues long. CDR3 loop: CASSRRGDIDEQFF. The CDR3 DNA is TGTGCCAGTAGTAGACGGGGGGACATAGATGAGCAGTTCTTC.

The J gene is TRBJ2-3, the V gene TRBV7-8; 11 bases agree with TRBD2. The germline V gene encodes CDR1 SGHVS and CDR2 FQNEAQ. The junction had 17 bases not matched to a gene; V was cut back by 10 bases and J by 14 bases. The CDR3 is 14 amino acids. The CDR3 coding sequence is TGTGCCACCACCTCAGGGACTAGCGGAGCCCTTTGGTATTTT. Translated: CATTSGTSGALWYF. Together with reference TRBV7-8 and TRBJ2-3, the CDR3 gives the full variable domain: GAGVSQSPRYKVAKRGQDVALRCDPISGHVSLFWYQQALGQGPEFLTYFQNEAQLDKSGLPSDRFFAERPEGSVSTLKIQRTQQEDSAVYLCATTSGTSGALWYFGPGTRLTVL.

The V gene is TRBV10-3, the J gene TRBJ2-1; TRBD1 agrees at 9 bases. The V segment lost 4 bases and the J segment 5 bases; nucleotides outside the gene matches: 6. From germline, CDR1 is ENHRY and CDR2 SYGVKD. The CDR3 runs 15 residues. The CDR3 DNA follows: TGTGCCATCAGTGCAGGACAGGGGCGAAACAATGAGCAGTTCTTC. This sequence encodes CAISAGQGRNNEQFF.

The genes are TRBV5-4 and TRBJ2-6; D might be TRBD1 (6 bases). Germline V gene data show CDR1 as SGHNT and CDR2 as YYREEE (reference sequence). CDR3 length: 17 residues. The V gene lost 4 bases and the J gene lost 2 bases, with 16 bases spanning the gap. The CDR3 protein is CASSPVRGNAGANVLTF. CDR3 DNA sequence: TGTGCCAGCAGCCCCGTGAGGGGGAACGCTGGGGCCAACGTCCTGACTTTC.

The CDR3 DNA is TGTGCCAGCAGACGGGCGGCGGGGGGCCCCGCAGATACGCAGTATTTT. It specifies CASRRAAGGPADTQYF. This chain connects TRBV2 to TRBJ2-3; the match to TRBD2 covers 8 bases. There are 16 residues in the CDR3. Germline CDR1 reads SNHLY; CDR2 reads FYNNEI. V lost 6 bases and J lost 4; bases outside the gene matches: 12.

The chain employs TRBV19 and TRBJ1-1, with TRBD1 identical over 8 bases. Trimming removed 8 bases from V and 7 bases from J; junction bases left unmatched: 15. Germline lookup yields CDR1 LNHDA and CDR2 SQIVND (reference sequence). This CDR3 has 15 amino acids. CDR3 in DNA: TGTGCCAGTCCCCAGAGACAGGGGAAATCCGTTGAAGCTTTCTTT. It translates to CASPQRQGKSVEAFF.

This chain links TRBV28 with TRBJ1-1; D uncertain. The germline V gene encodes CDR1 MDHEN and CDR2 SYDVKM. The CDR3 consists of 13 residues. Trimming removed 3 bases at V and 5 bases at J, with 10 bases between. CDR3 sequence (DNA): TGTGCCAGCAGTTTGAGGGCGCGAACTGAAGCTTTCTTT. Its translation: CASSLRARTEAFF.

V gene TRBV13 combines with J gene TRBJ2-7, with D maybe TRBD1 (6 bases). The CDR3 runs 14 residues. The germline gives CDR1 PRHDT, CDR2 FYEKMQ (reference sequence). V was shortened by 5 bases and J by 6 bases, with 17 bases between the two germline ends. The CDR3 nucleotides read TGTGCCAGCAGCCGTTTACAGGGAGATCGCGAGCAGTACTTC. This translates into CASSRLQGDREQYF.

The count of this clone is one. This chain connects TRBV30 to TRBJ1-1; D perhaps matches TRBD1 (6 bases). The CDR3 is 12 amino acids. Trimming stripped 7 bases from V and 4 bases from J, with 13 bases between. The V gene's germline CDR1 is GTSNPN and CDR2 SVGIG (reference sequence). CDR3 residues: CASREGVTEAFF. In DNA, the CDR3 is TGTGCCTCCAGGGAGGGGGTCACTGAAGCTTTCTTT. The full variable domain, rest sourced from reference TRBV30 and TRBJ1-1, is SQTIHQWPATLVQPVGSPLSLECTVEGTSNPNLYWYRQAAGRGLQLLFYSVGIGQISSEVPQNLSASRPQDRQFILSSKKLLLSDSGFYLCASREGVTEAFFGQGTRLTVV.

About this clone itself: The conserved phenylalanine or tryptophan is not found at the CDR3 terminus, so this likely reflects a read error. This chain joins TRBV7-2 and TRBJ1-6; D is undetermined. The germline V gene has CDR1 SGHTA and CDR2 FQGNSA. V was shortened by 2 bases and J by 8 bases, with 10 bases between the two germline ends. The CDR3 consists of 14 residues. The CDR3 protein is CASSLLEGDSPLHL. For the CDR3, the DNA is TGTGCCAGCAGCTTACTGGAGGGCGATTCACCCCTCCACCTT.

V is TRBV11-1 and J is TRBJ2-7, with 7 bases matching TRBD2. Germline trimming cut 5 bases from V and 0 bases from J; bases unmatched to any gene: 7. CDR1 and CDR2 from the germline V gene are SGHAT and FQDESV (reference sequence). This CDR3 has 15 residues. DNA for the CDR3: TGTGCCAGCAGCCGTTCTAGCGGCAGCTCCTACGAGCAGTACTTC. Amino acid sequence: CASSRSSGSSYEQYF.

CDR3 sequence: CASSLSRYWSSYNSPLHF. The CDR3 DNA follows: TGTGCCAGCAGTTTATCGCGGTACTGGAGCTCCTATAATTCACCCCTCCACTTT. The chain uses TRBV27 and TRBJ1-6; D not resolved. Germline CDR1 and CDR2: MNHEY and SMNVEV (reference sequence). V was shortened by 0 bases and J by 0 bases, with 12 bases between the two germline ends. CDR3 size: 18 residues.

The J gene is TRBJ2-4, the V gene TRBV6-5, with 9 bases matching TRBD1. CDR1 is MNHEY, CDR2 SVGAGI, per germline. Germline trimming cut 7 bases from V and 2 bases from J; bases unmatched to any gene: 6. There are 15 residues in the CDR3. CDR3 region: CASKKQGAPKNIQYF. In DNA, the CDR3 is TGTGCCAGCAAGAAACAGGGGGCGCCCAAAAACATTCAGTACTTC.

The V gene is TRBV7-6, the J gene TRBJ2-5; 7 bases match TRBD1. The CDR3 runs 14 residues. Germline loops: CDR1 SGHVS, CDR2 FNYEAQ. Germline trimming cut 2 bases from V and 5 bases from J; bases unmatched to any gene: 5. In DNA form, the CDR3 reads TGTGCCAGCAGCTTAACAGGGGAATTGGAGACCCAGTACTTC. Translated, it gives CASSLTGELETQYF.

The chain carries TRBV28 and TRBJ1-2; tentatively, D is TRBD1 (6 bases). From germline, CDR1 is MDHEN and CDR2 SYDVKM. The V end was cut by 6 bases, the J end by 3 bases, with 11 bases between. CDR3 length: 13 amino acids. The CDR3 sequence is CASRLQGDYGYTF. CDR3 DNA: TGTGCCAGCAGACTACAGGGAGACTATGGCTACACCTTC.

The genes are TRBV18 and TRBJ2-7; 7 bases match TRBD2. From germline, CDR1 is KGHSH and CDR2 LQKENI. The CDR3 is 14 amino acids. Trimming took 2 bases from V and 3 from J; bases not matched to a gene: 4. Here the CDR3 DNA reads TGTGCCAGCTCACCAAGCAGGGAGGGCTACGAGCAGTACTTC. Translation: CASSPSREGYEQYF.

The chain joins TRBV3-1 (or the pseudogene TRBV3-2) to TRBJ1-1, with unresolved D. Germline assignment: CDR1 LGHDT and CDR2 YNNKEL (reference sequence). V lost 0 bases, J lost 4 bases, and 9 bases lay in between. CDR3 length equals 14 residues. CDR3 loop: CASSQDIRGTEAFF. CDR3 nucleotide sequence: TGTGCCAGCAGCCAAGACATCCGGGGCACTGAAGCTTTCTTT.